Presented here are 30 T cell receptor beta chains from one specimen sequenced in a study of OX40 agonist ivuxolimab in advanced cancers. The data were produced by immunoSEQ multiplex PCR, yet TCRdb's version contains in-frame clones alone and is incomplete. The sample shows 55,000 to 65,000 clones, roughly nine tenths of them seen only once. Sequencing was performed on CD4+ or CD8+ T cells sorted from blood, taken in a trial of the OX40 agonist ivuxolimab. The receptors were gathered from an adult with an advanced solid tumor such as melanoma, head and neck, liver or kidney cancer.

This clone was seen once. V is TRBV27 and J is TRBJ2-1; 8 nucleotides match TRBD2. The CDR3 length is 15 residues. The V segment lost 4 bases and the J segment 4 bases; nucleotides outside the gene matches: 6. The germline V gene has CDR1 MNHEY and CDR2 SMNVEV (reference sequence). CDR3 sequence (DNA): TGTGCCAGCAGTTCGGGGGGCGGGAGGTACAATGAGCAGTTCTTC. Protein sequence: CASSSGGGRYNEQFF.

The chain combines TRBV9 with TRBJ2-1; 11 positions match TRBD1. This CDR3 comprises 11 residues. The junction had 0 bases not matched to a gene; V was cut back by 7 bases and J by 9 bases. Germline CDR1 and CDR2: SGDLS and YYNGEE. In DNA form, the CDR3 reads TGTGCCAGCGGGACAGGGGGTGAGCAGTTCTTC. Translation: CASGTGGEQFF.

The rearrangement uses TRBV5-6 and TRBJ2-5, with TRBD1 matching 10 bases. CDR1 is SGHDT, CDR2 YYEEEE, per germline. V was clipped by 4 bases and J by 2 bases; unmatched bases: 2. The CDR3 covers 14 residues. The CDR3 DNA is TGTGCCAGCAGCCCGGACAGGGGGCAAGAGACCCAGTACTTC. Its translation: CASSPDRGQETQYF.

This clone has more than one count but fewer than ten. The chain recombines TRBV19 with TRBJ1-4, with D unclear. V shed 2 bases and J shed 8 bases, with 9 bases lying between them. The CDR3 extends over 13 amino acids. CDR1 and CDR2 (germline): LNHDA, SQIVND (reference sequence). The CDR3 coding sequence is TGTGCCAGTAGTATAAGCCCGGGGGAAAAACTGTTTTTT. It specifies CASSISPGEKLFF.

The DNA for the CDR3 is TGTGCCACCAGCCTCCCAGGGCAGGGGTACCAAGAGACCCAGTACTTC. This sequence encodes CATSLPGQGYQETQYF. The chain couples TRBV15 to TRBJ2-5; perhaps TRBD1 as D (6 bases). V lost 5 bases and J lost 0, with 16 bases in between. Germline CDR1 is LNHNV and CDR2 is YYDKDF (reference sequence). The length of the CDR3 is 16 residues. Looking up the rest from reference TRBV15 and TRBJ2-5 gives the full variable domain: DAMVIQNPRYQVTQFGKPVTLSCSQTLNHNVMYWYQQKSSQAPKLLFHYYDKDFNNEADTPDNFQSRRPNTSFCFLDIRSPGLGDTAMYLCATSLPGQGYQETQYFGPGTRLLVL.

The V gene is TRBV27, the J gene TRBJ2-7, with TRBD2 matching 9 bases. Germline V gene lookup returns CDR1 MNHEY and CDR2 SMNVEV (reference sequence). The length of the CDR3 is 13 residues. V gave up 4 bases and J gave up 7 bases; unmatched junction bases: 5. The CDR3 DNA reads as TGTGCCAGCAGTTCTAGCGGGGCGAGGGAGCAGTACTTC. This translates into CASSSSGAREQYF.

V is TRBV4-1 and J is TRBJ1-5, with D tentatively TRBD1 (5 bases). The ends were cut back, 4 bases at V and 7 bases at J, with 11 bases in the middle. CDR3 length: 13 amino acids. Germline loops: CDR1 MGHRA, CDR2 YSYEKL. CDR3 sequence reads: CASSPQEDQPQHF. DNA of the CDR3: TGCGCCAGCAGCCCACAGGAAGACCAGCCCCAGCATTTT.

The chain uses TRBV9 and TRBJ2-7, with 9 bases identical to TRBD2. Trimming at V came to 0 bases and at J to 0 bases, leaving 1 base not matched to a gene. This CDR3 contains 15 residues. The germline CDR1 and CDR2 sequences are SGDLS and YYNGEE. CDR3 nucleotides: TGTGCCAGCAGCGTAGAGGGACTAGCCTCCTACGAGCAGTACTTC. Translated: CASSVEGLASYEQYF.

The chain uses TRBV27 and TRBJ2-1; possibly TRBD1 for D (6 bases). Germline-derived CDR1 and CDR2 are MNHEY and SMNVEV (reference sequence). The CDR3 has 14 amino acids. The V gene lost 6 bases and the J gene lost 2 bases, with 11 bases spanning the gap. For the CDR3, the DNA is TGTGCCAGCAGCTCGACAGGCCCCTACAATGAGCAGTTCTTC. It translates to CASSSTGPYNEQFF.

V and J are TRBV19 and TRBJ1-3, with 9 bases lining up with TRBD1. This CDR3 has 14 residues. V shed 3 bases, J shed 4 bases, and the junction held 1 base outside the gene matches. The V gene's germline CDR1 is LNHDA and CDR2 SQIVND (reference sequence). CDR3 in DNA: TGTGCCAGTAGTATCGGGACAGGGGGAAACACCATATATTTT. Residues: CASSIGTGGNTIYF.

This rearrangement joins TRBV10-2 to TRBJ2-1; D ambiguous. The germline gives CDR1 WSHSY, CDR2 SAAADI. Trimming stripped 2 bases from V and 9 bases from J, with 8 bases between. This CDR3 spans 12 amino acids. CDR3: CASSETVSEQFF. DNA for the CDR3: TGCGCCAGCAGTGAGACGGTCTCTGAGCAGTTCTTC.

J is TRBJ1-5 and V is TRBV2, with a weak D call TRBD1 (6 bases). V dropped 1 base and J dropped 5 bases, with 9 bases sitting between them. The CDR3 covers 14 residues. Germline loops: CDR1 SNHLY, CDR2 FYNNEI. The CDR3 sequence is CASSEGQAHQPQHF. CDR3 bases: TGTGCCAGCAGTGAAGGACAGGCTCATCAGCCCCAGCATTTT.

The V and J genes are TRBV4-1 and TRBJ1-3; D is undetermined. V dropped 0 bases and J dropped 0 bases, with 6 bases sitting between them. There are 15 residues in the CDR3. CDR1 is MGHRA and CDR2 is YSYEKL in the germline V gene. CDR3 coding DNA: TGCGCCAGCAGCCAAGATCCCGGCTCTGGAAACACCATATATTTT. Protein: CASSQDPGSGNTIYF.

This chain joins TRBV6-5 and TRBJ2-5, with TRBD2 matching over 8 bases. CDR3 length: 15 residues. Looked up from germline, CDR1 is MNHEY and CDR2 is SVGAGI. J gave up 1 base and V 6 bases, and 7 bases lay outside the gene matches. This CDR3 is CASSPLAGIQETQYF. In nucleotides, the CDR3 is TGTGCCAGCAGCCCGCTAGCGGGTATCCAAGAGACCCAGTACTTC.

This chain connects TRBV28 to TRBJ2-2; no clear D. V was shortened by 6 bases and J by 3 bases, with 8 bases between the two germline ends. This CDR3 contains 13 residues. Germline CDR1 is MDHEN and CDR2 is SYDVKM. The DNA for the CDR3 is TGTGCCAGCAGCAACGGTTACACCGGGGAGCTGTTTTTT. Its translation: CASSNGYTGELFF.

This chain connects TRBV19 to TRBJ1-5; D remains unclear. V was clipped by 0 bases and J by 6 bases, with 0 bases between them. CDR1 and CDR2 from the germline V gene are LNHDA and SQIVND (reference sequence). This CDR3 comprises 11 residues. The CDR3 sequence: CASSIDQPQHF. The CDR3, as DNA: TGTGCCAGTAGTATAGATCAGCCCCAGCATTTT.

The chain employs TRBV5-1 and TRBJ2-2; TRBD2 agrees at 8 bases. The CDR3 sequence is 15 residues long. J gave up 3 bases and V 0 bases, and 1 base lay outside the gene matches. Germline V gene sequence: CDR1 SGHRS, CDR2 YFSETQ. For the CDR3, the DNA is TGCGCCAGCAGCTTGGACGGGGGGGACACCGGGGAGCTGTTTTTT. Protein: CASSLDGGDTGELFF.

This chain joins TRBV27 and TRBJ2-1; D is uncertain. The V gene's germline CDR1 is MNHEY and CDR2 SMNVEV (reference sequence). CDR3 length equals 12 residues. The ends were cut back, 6 bases at V and 10 bases at J, with 13 bases in the middle. The CDR3 nucleotides are TGTGCCAGCAGCACCACCCGCATCGAGCAGTTCTTC. It translates to CASSTTRIEQFF.

V usage is TRBV6-5 and J usage is TRBJ2-1, with 9 bases fitting TRBD1. Losses at the gene ends were 2 bases for V and 8 bases for J; bases not matched to a gene: 4. Germline V CDR1 and CDR2: MNHEY, SVGAGI. CDR3 length: 14 amino acids. The CDR3 is CASSYNRGQDEQFF. CDR3 DNA: TGTGCCAGCAGTTACAACAGGGGGCAGGATGAGCAGTTCTTC.

The V gene is TRBV9, the J gene TRBJ2-7; D possibly corresponds to TRBD2 (6 bases). Germline V gene lookup returns CDR1 SGDLS and CDR2 YYNGEE. The ends were cut back, 0 bases at V and 0 bases at J, with 10 bases in the middle. The CDR3 is 15 amino acids. This CDR3 reads CASSVGDSGSYEQYF. DNA for the CDR3: TGTGCCAGCAGCGTAGGTGATAGCGGCTCCTACGAGCAGTACTTC.

Of note for this clone: Other nucleotide sequences from this sample produce the same CDR3. The chain carries TRBV27 and TRBJ2-4, with a weak D call TRBD2 (5 bases). The CDR3 is 13 residues long. Trimming left V 2 bases short and J 6 bases short, with 8 bases between. Germline assignment: CDR1 MNHEY and CDR2 SMNVEV (reference sequence). Here the CDR3 reads CASSLSGTNIQYF. The CDR3 region has the DNA TGTGCCAGCAGTTTAAGCGGTACAAACATTCAGTACTTC.

The V and J genes are TRBV5-6 and TRBJ1-1; 9 positions match TRBD1. J lost 4 bases, V lost 4 bases, and 11 bases had no gene match. The length of the CDR3 is 16 residues. Looked up from germline, CDR1 is SGHDT and CDR2 is YYEEEE. The CDR3 sequence is CASSNGTGLWVTEAFF. The CDR3 DNA reads TGTGCCAGCAGCAACGGGACAGGGCTATGGGTCACTGAAGCTTTCTTT.

This sequence joins TRBV7-9 and TRBJ2-7; TRBD1 matches 9 bases. With V trimmed by 5 bases and J by 3 bases, 14 bases remained unmatched. This CDR3 comprises 17 residues. Looked up from germline, CDR1 is SEHNR and CDR2 is FQNEAQ (reference sequence). In DNA, the CDR3 is TGTGCCAGCAGCCGAACCGTGCTAGGACAGGGGCGCTACGAGCAGTACTTC. Its translation: CASSRTVLGQGRYEQYF.

J is TRBJ2-7 and V is TRBV27; D not resolved. V dropped 6 bases and J dropped 0 bases, with 12 bases sitting between them. The CDR3 loop spans 14 amino acids. Germline CDR1 MNHEY, CDR2 SMNVEV (reference sequence). The CDR3 reads CASRLGGSSYEQYF. The CDR3 nucleotides read TGTGCCAGCAGGTTGGGCGGAAGCTCCTACGAGCAGTACTTC.

The chain links TRBV7-8 to TRBJ1-2, with a possible D match to TRBD1 (5 bases). CDR1 and CDR2 (germline): SGHVS, FQNEAQ. Deletions cut 3 bases from V and 6 bases from J, with 11 bases between. This CDR3 has 13 amino acids. The CDR3 reads CASSFSQGDGYTF. The CDR3 DNA sequence: TGTGCCAGCAGCTTTTCCCAAGGGGATGGCTACACCTTC.

This chain joins TRBV4-2 and TRBJ2-7; maybe TRBD2 (5 bases). Germline lookup yields CDR1 LGHNA and CDR2 YNFKEQ. With 5 bases removed from V and 4 bases from J, the gap between germline ends came to 12 bases. The CDR3 has 13 amino acids. The CDR3 loop reads CASSDQREYEQYF. The CDR3 DNA reads as TGTGCCAGCAGCGATCAGAGGGAATACGAGCAGTACTTC.

This clone has just one count. The J gene is TRBJ2-1, the V gene TRBV7-8; 7 bases match TRBD1. The V and J ends lost 2 bases and 15 bases, in that order; junction bases with no gene match: 7. This CDR3 is 12 amino acids long. Germline CDR1 reads SGHVS; CDR2 reads FQNEAQ. The CDR3 loop is CASSLRQGDAFF. In DNA, the CDR3 is TGTGCCAGCAGCTTACGACAGGGTGATGCGTTCTTC. The complete variable domain, with remaining parts taken from reference TRBV7-8 and TRBJ2-1, reads GAGVSQSPRYKVAKRGQDVALRCDPISGHVSLFWYQQALGQGPEFLTYFQNEAQLDKSGLPSDRFFAERPEGSVSTLKIQRTQQEDSAVYLCASSLRQGDAFFGPGTRLTVL.

V usage is TRBV6-5 and J usage is TRBJ1-1; D gene unclear. Per germline, CDR1 MNHEY and CDR2 SVGAGI. With 2 bases removed from V and 6 bases from J, the gap between germline ends came to 7 bases. CDR3 length: 12 amino acids. The CDR3 loop is CASSYSGAEAFF. The CDR3 bases are TGTGCCAGCAGTTACAGTGGTGCTGAAGCTTTCTTT.

The CDR3 nucleotides read TGTGCCAGCAGCTTAGAGGCCGTAGGAAACACCATATATTTT. As protein: CASSLEAVGNTIYF. The J gene is TRBJ1-3, the V gene TRBV13; unclear D gene. Per germline, CDR1 PRHDT and CDR2 FYEKMQ (reference sequence). The CDR3 is made up of 14 amino acids. The germline V and J ends were trimmed by 1 base and 4 bases, with 8 bases remaining between them. Supplemented by reference TRBV13 and TRBJ1-3, the full variable domain reads AAGVIQSPRHLIKEKRETATLKCYPIPRHDTVYWYQQGPGQDPQFLISFYEKMQSDKGSIPDRFSAQQFSDYHSELNMSSLELGDSALYFCASSLEAVGNTIYFGEGSWLTVV.

The chain carries TRBV4-1 and TRBJ1-5; no clear D. Germline CDR1 and CDR2: MGHRA and YSYEKL. This CDR3 comprises 13 residues. The ends were cut back, 1 base at V and 9 bases at J, with 10 bases in the middle. CDR3 in amino acids: CASSQGPPGPQHF. CDR3 coding DNA: TGCGCCAGCAGCCAAGGCCCCCCGGGGCCCCAGCATTTT.